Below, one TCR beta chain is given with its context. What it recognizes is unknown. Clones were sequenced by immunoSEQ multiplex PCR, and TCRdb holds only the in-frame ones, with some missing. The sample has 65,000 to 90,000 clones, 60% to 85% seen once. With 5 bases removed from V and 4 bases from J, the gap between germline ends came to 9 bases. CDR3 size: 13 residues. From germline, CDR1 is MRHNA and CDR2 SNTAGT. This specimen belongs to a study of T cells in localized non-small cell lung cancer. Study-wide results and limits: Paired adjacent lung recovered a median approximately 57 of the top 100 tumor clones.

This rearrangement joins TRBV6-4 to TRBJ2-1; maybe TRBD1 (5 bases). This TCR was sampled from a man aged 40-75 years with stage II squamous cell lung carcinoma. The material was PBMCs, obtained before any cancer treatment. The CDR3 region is CASSLGVYNEQFF. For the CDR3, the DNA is TGTGCCAGCAGTTTAGGGGTATACAATGAGCAGTTCTTC.